This TCR beta chain comes out of a study of CD8+CD57+ T cells in acquired aplastic anemia. As for this clonotype: Antigen unknown.

Genomic DNA, serving as template, underwent TCR beta VDJ and CDR3 profiling. MiXCR was run by TCRdb on the reads, yielding one entry per CDR3 protein. This table has 150,000 to 200,000 distinct CDR3 sequences, 40% to 55% appearing once. The CDR3 sequence is 17 residues long. Trimming removed 6 bases at V and 5 bases at J, with 23 bases between. Germline CDR1 reads DFQATT; CDR2 reads SNEGSKA (reference sequence). Study-wide results and limits: Patients and healthy controls showed no significant CD8+ Simpson's diversity difference.

CD8+CD57+ cell expansion had been shown by flow cytometry in patients chosen for sequencing. The sequence came from a human donor with aplastic anemia. The sequenced material came from sorted CD4+, CD8+, or CD8+CD57+ T cells (not recorded which) from PBMCs. This chain joins TRBV20-1 and TRBJ1-6, with D perhaps matching TRBD1 (5 bases). CDR3 bases: TGCAGTGCCAGCAGGGATTTGGGACGGGAAGATAATTCACCCCTCCACTTT. The encoded protein is CSASRDLGREDNSPLHF.